The 25 T cell receptor beta chains presented below share a single source sample, sequenced in a study of blood T cell repertoires in COVID-19. Clones were read by immunoSEQ multiplex PCR, and TCRdb kept only the in-frame ones, dropping some. There are 210,000 or so clones in the sample; roughly four fifths occur only once, and about an eighth lies in the top ten. Sequences were obtained from peripheral blood. The source of these receptors is a woman in her thirties or forties with acute or convalescent COVID-19.

The rearrangement links TRBV4-1 to TRBJ2-7; D is possibly TRBD2 (6 bases). Germline assignment: CDR1 MGHRA and CDR2 YSYEKL. There are 17 residues in the CDR3. V dropped 0 bases and J dropped 4 bases, with 19 bases sitting between them. The CDR3 here is CASSQDGGRGAAYEQYF. The CDR3 DNA follows: TGCGCCAGCAGCCAAGACGGGGGACGAGGGGCGGCGTACGAGCAGTACTTC.

V usage is TRBV7-2 and J usage is TRBJ1-2; 7 nucleotides align to TRBD1. Per the germline V gene, CDR1 is SGHTA and CDR2 is FQGNSA. CDR3 length: 16 amino acids. Trimming cost V 2 bases and J 6 bases; bases outside gene matches: 12. The CDR3 DNA reads as TGTGCCAGCAGCTTATCTGGGCAGGGGGAGATAGATGGCTACACCTTC. Translated, it gives CASSLSGQGEIDGYTF. The variable domain in full, with the rest retrieved from reference TRBV7-2 and TRBJ1-2, is GAGVSQSPSNKVTEKGKDVELRCDPISGHTALYWYRQSLGQGLEFLIYFQGNSAPDKSGLPSDRFSAERTGGSVSTLTIQRTQQEDSAVYLCASSLSGQGEIDGYTFGSGTRLTVV.

The rearrangement joins TRBV4-1 to TRBJ1-1, with D possibly being TRBD1 (5 bases). V dropped 0 bases and J dropped 4 bases, with 9 bases sitting between them. In germline, CDR1 is MGHRA, CDR2 YSYEKL. The CDR3 spans 14 residues. Here the CDR3 reads CASSQDGAATEAFF. For the CDR3, the DNA is TGCGCCAGCAGCCAAGATGGGGCAGCCACTGAAGCTTTCTTT.

The genes are TRBV11-2 and TRBJ2-1; 9 nucleotides agree with TRBD2. Per germline, CDR1 SGHAT and CDR2 FQNNGV. The CDR3 spans 14 residues. V lost 5 bases to trimming and J lost 10 bases; unmatched junction nucleotides: 9. The CDR3, as DNA: TGTGCCAGCAGCCCAGGACTAGCGAGATACGAGCAGTTCTTC. Its protein is CASSPGLARYEQFF.

V and J are TRBV18 and TRBJ1-3; no definite D call. Trimming took 3 bases from V and 0 from J, leaving 12 bases between them. The CDR3 is 16 amino acids. Germline V lookup: CDR1 KGHSH, CDR2 LQKENI. The CDR3 loop reads CASSPSVSVSGNTIYF. CDR3 coding DNA: TGTGCCAGCTCACCTTCTGTTAGCGTCTCTGGAAACACCATATATTTT.

The chain links TRBV5-1 to TRBJ2-5, with a possible D match to TRBD1 (5 bases). From germline, CDR1 is SGHRS and CDR2 YFSETQ. With 8 bases removed from V and 0 bases from J, the gap between germline ends came to 8 bases. This CDR3 contains 12 residues. DNA for the CDR3: TGCGCCAGTCGCAGGGACCAAGAGACCCAGTACTTC. Translation: CASRRDQETQYF.

J is TRBJ2-1 and V is TRBV19, with 8 bases matching TRBD2. V lost 7 bases to trimming and J lost 1 base; unmatched junction nucleotides: 6. This CDR3 is 15 amino acids long. Germline V gene data show CDR1 as LNHDA and CDR2 as SQIVND (reference sequence). CDR3 amino acids: CASTPQRGSYNEQFF. CDR3 sequence (DNA): TGTGCCAGTACCCCTCAGCGGGGGTCCTACAATGAGCAGTTCTTC.

This rearrangement joins TRBV4-3 to TRBJ2-1; 12 bases align to TRBD2. This CDR3 comprises 16 residues. The V gene's germline CDR1 is LGHNA and CDR2 YSLEER. With V trimmed by 2 bases and J by 5 bases, 4 bases remained unmatched. The CDR3 sequence is CASSQLLAGGDNEQFF. The DNA of the CDR3 is TGCGCCAGCAGCCAACTACTAGCGGGAGGTGACAATGAGCAGTTCTTC.

V gene TRBV7-8 combines with J gene TRBJ1-2; D is unclear. Trimming took off 1 base at V and 4 bases at J, with 10 bases between the two ends. The CDR3 loop spans 14 amino acids. Germline CDR1 reads SGHVS; CDR2 reads FQNEAQ. CDR3 nucleotide sequence: TGTGCCAGCAGCTTAGAGACACCGAGCTATGGCTACACCTTC. Translating gives CASSLETPSYGYTF.

This clone was picked up a small number of times. The rearrangement joins TRBV11-1 to TRBJ2-7; 11 nucleotides agree with TRBD2. The CDR3 covers 15 residues. V shed 3 bases and J 7 bases; nucleotides not matched to a gene: 8. Germline V CDR1 and CDR2: SGHAT, FQDESV (reference sequence). The CDR3 protein is CASSFTSGRGFEQYF. The CDR3 nucleotides read TGTGCCAGCAGCTTCACTAGCGGGAGAGGGTTTGAGCAGTACTTC.

The chain has TRBV5-5 and TRBJ2-5; 9 bases line up with TRBD2. Germline CDR1 and CDR2: SGHKS and YYEKEE (reference sequence). J was trimmed by 0 bases and V by 2 bases; bases with no gene match: 11. There are 18 residues in the CDR3. CDR3 sequence (DNA): TGTGCCAGCAGCTTTAATCCGCGGACTAGCGTAGACCAAGAGACCCAGTACTTC. Translation: CASSFNPRTSVDQETQYF. Complete variable domain (other parts from reference TRBV5-5 and TRBJ2-5): DAGVTQSPTHLIKTRGQQVTLRCSPISGHKSVSWYQQVLGQGPQFIFQYYEKEERGRGNFPDRFSARQFPNYSSELNVNALLLGDSALYLCASSFNPRTSVDQETQYFGPGTRLLVL.

The chain links TRBV4-1 to TRBJ1-1; possibly TRBD1 for D (5 bases). There are 16 residues in the CDR3. From germline, CDR1 is MGHRA and CDR2 YSYEKL. V lost 4 bases to trimming and J lost 0 bases, with 15 bases between them. CDR3 nucleotides: TGCGCCAGCAGCCCGCGGACGGGGGGAGTGAACACTGAAGCTTTCTTT. Amino acids: CASSPRTGGVNTEAFF.

This chain connects TRBV7-9 to TRBJ2-7; possibly TRBD2 for D (7 bases). Germline CDR1 reads SEHNR; CDR2 reads FQNEAQ (reference sequence). Trimming pared 1 base from V and 5 bases from J, leaving 12 bases between. The length of the CDR3 is 14 residues. The DNA of the CDR3 is TGTGCCAGCAGCTTAGGGGCGGGGGCCCACGAGCAGTACTTC. Protein product: CASSLGAGAHEQYF.

The rearrangement joins TRBV7-9 to TRBJ2-7; D not certain. The CDR3 runs 16 residues. The V end was cut by 5 bases, the J end by 0 bases, with 17 bases between. CDR1 and CDR2 (germline): SEHNR, FQNEAQ (reference sequence). CDR3 sequence reads: CASSPPLTQSSYEQYF. CDR3 in DNA: TGTGCCAGCAGCCCGCCCCTGACTCAGAGCTCCTACGAGCAGTACTTC. Full variable domain (rest looked up from reference TRBV7-9 and TRBJ2-7): DTGVSQNPRHKITKRGQNVTFRCDPISEHNRLYWYRQTLGQGPEFLTYFQNEAQLEKSRLLSDRFSAERPKGSFSTLEIQRTEQGDSAMYLCASSPPLTQSSYEQYFGPGTRLTVT.

This clone showed up just once. The rearrangement joins TRBV7-2 to TRBJ1-1; tentatively, D is TRBD1 (6 bases). The germline gives CDR1 SGHTA, CDR2 FQGNSA. V was clipped by 1 base and J by 4 bases, with 19 bases between them. The CDR3 runs to 17 residues. The CDR3 DNA reads as TGTGCCAGCAGCTTAGTCGGACAGTGGGATTTGGGCACTGAAGCTTTCTTT. Translated, it gives CASSLVGQWDLGTEAFF.

The chain is built from TRBV25-1 and TRBJ2-7; D is undetermined. The CDR3 loop spans 15 amino acids. CDR1 and CDR2 from the germline V gene are MGHDK and SYGVNS. V gave up 3 bases and J gave up 2 bases, with 14 bases separating them. The DNA for the CDR3 is TGTGCCAGCAGTGAGGGCAGCACACCGCCCTACGAGCAGTACTTC. It translates to CASSEGSTPPYEQYF.

The V gene is TRBV10-2, the J gene TRBJ2-2; 10 bases are shared with TRBD2. The germline CDR1 and CDR2 sequences are WSHSY and SAAADI. V gave up 2 bases and J gave up 0 bases; unmatched junction bases: 9. The CDR3 totals 19 residues. CDR3 DNA sequence: TGCGCCAGCAGTGAGGCCCTAGCGGGAGTAAACGCGAACACCGGGGAGCTGTTTTTT. This codes for CASSEALAGVNANTGELFF.

This chain links TRBV7-2 with TRBJ2-1; 8 bases line up with TRBD2. Unmatched junction bases numbered 15, after V lost 3 bases and J lost 8 bases. This CDR3 comprises 17 residues. CDR1 and CDR2 (germline): SGHTA, FQGNSA. This CDR3 is CASSFPPGGSKWYEQFF. For the CDR3, the DNA is TGTGCCAGCAGCTTCCCCCCGGGGGGGAGTAAATGGTATGAGCAGTTCTTC.

The rearrangement uses TRBV10-3 and TRBJ2-7, with a weak D call TRBD2 (5 bases). The germline V gene encodes CDR1 ENHRY and CDR2 SYGVKD. The CDR3 extends over 14 amino acids. Trimming stripped 0 bases from V and 6 bases from J, with 12 bases between. CDR3 sequence reads: CAISESSGKSEQYF. The CDR3 DNA is TGTGCCATCAGTGAGTCTTCGGGGAAAAGCGAGCAGTACTTC.

The chain carries TRBV29-1 and TRBJ2-7; no reliable D call. CDR1 is SQVTM and CDR2 is ANQGSEA in the germline V gene. This CDR3 contains 11 residues. V was pared by 4 bases and J by 2 bases, with 6 bases between. The CDR3 DNA reads as TGCAGCGTTGCTTCTACCTACGAGCAGTACTTC. Amino acid sequence: CSVASTYEQYF.

The chain employs TRBV19 and TRBJ1-2, with D possibly TRBD1 on 5 matching bases. There are 13 residues in the CDR3. Germline CDR1 LNHDA, CDR2 SQIVND (reference sequence). With 3 bases removed from V and 6 bases from J, the gap between germline ends came to 11 bases. The CDR3 DNA is TGTGCCAGTAGTATCCCCACCAGGGATGGCTACACCTTC. The encoded protein is CASSIPTRDGYTF.

V and J are TRBV7-3 and TRBJ2-3; TRBD1 matches at 8 bases. The CDR3 consists of 16 residues. Germline assignment: CDR1 SGHTA and CDR2 FQGTGA. V shed 1 base, J shed 2 bases, and the junction held 5 bases outside the gene matches. The CDR3 DNA reads as TGTGCCAGCAGCTTAAGGGGCAGGGGGCACACAGATACGCAGTATTTT. Protein: CASSLRGRGHTDTQYF.

The chain is built from TRBV5-1 and TRBJ2-7; D is unresolved. Germline V gene data show CDR1 as SGHRS and CDR2 as YFSETQ. There are 14 residues in the CDR3. The V end was cut by 2 bases, the J end by 2 bases, with 11 bases between. The CDR3 bases are TGCGCCAGCAGCTTAGCGACTGGTCCCTACGAGCAGTACTTC. Translating it yields CASSLATGPYEQYF.

The sample holds one count of this clone. The rearrangement joins TRBV5-1 to TRBJ2-3, with 7 bases fitting TRBD1. The CDR3 loop spans 15 amino acids. CDR1 and CDR2 (germline): SGHRS, YFSETQ. V was pared by 6 bases and J by 1 base, with 8 bases of the junction left unmatched. CDR3: CASNDRDSGTDTQYF. The DNA for the CDR3 is TGCGCCAGCAACGACAGGGACAGTGGCACAGATACGCAGTATTTT. Using reference TRBV5-1 and TRBJ2-3 for the parts outside the CDR3, the full variable domain is KAGVTQTPRYLIKTRGQQVTLSCSPISGHRSVSWYQQTPGQGLQFLFEYFSETQRNKGNFPGRFSGRQFSNSRSEMNVSTLELGDSALYLCASNDRDSGTDTQYFGPGTRLTVL.

The chain has TRBV3-1 (or the pseudogene TRBV3-2) and TRBJ2-3; 12 bases fit TRBD2. The ends lost 4 bases at V and 6 bases at J; junction bases unmatched: 8. The CDR3 consists of 16 residues. CDR1 and CDR2 from the germline V gene are LGHDT and YNNKEL (reference sequence). CDR3 DNA sequence: TGTGCCAGCAGCCTGACTAGCGGGGGTGCGGGGGATACGCAGTATTTT. This encodes CASSLTSGGAGDTQYF.